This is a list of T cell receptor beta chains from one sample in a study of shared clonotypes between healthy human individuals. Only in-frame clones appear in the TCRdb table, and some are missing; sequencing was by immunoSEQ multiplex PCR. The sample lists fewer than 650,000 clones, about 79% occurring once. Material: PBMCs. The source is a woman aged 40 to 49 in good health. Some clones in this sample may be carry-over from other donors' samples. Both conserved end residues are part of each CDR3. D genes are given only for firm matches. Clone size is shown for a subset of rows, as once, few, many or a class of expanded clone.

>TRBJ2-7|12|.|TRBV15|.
TGTGCCACCAGTGCGGGGACCTACGAGCAGTACTTC
CATSAGTYEQYF
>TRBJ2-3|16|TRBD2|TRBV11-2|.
TGTGCCAGCAGCTTAGGCCTAGCGGGAGGGCCGGATACGCAGTATTTT
CASSLGLAGGPDTQYF
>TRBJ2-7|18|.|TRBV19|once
TGTGCCAGTAGCCCTCCCCAACCATTTACAGCTACTATCGGCGAGCAGTACTTC
CASSPPQPFTATIGEQYF
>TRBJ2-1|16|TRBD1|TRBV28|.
TGTGCCAGCAGCCACAGGGGTGCAAGCTCCTACAATGAGCAGTTCTTC
CASSHRGASSYNEQFF
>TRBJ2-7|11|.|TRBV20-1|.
TGCAGTGCTCAAAACGGCTACGAGCAGTACTTC
CSAQNGYEQYF
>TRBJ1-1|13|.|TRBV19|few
TGTGCCAGTATTTTGCAGGGGTGGACTGAAGCTTTCTTT
CASILQGWTEAFF
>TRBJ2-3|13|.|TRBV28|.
TGTGCCAGCTTCCGTAAAAGCACAGATACGCAGTATTTT
CASFRKSTDTQYF
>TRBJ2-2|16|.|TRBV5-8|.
TGTGCCAGCAGCAAAAGGGGACAACCTAACACCGGGGAGCTGTTTTTT
CASSKRGQPNTGELFF
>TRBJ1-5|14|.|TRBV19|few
TGTGCCAGTAGTGTAACGGGGGCAGGGCAGCCCCAGCATTTT
CASSVTGAGQPQHF
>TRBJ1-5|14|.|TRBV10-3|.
TGTGCCATCAGTGAGTCGGACACGACTGGGGCCCAGCATTTT
CAISESDTTGAQHF
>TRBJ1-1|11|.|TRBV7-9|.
TGTGCCAGCAGCTTAAACACTGAAGCTTTCTTT
CASSLNTEAFF
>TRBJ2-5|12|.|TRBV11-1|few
TGTGCCAGCAGCTCACAGAGGGAGACCCAGTACTTC
CASSSQRETQYF
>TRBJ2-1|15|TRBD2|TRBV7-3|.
TGTGCCAGCAGCTTGGGACTAGCGGGACCCTTGGAGCAGTTCTTC
CASSLGLAGPLEQFF
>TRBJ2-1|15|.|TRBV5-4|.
TGTGCCAGCAGCTTGGACGAGAACTCCTACAATGAGCAGTTCTTC
CASSLDENSYNEQFF
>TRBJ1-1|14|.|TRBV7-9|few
TGTGCCAGCGGAAAGCTACAGAGGATCACTGAAGCTTTCTTT
CASGKLQRITEAFF
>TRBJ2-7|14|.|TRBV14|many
TGTGCCAGCAGCCAAGGGGTCATTCCCTACGAGCAGTACTTC
CASSQGVIPYEQYF
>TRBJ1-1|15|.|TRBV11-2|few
TGTGCCAGCAGCTTAGGGGGACCTACGTACACTGAAGCTTTCTTT
CASSLGGPTYTEAFF
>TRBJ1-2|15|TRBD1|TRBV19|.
TGTGCCAGTAGTATTTCTGGACAGGGGCGCGATGGCTACACCTTC
CASSISGQGRDGYTF
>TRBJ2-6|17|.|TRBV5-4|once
TGTGCCAGCCTGGGGCGGGGGCCAAGCTCTGGGGCCAACGTCCTGACTTTC
CASLGRGPSSGANVLTF
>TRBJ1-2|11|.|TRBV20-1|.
TGCAGTGCTAGAGATCCGGGAGGCTACACCTTC
CSARDPGGYTF
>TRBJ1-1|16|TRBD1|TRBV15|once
TGTGCCACCAGCAGGAAGGACAGGGACCCGGGGACTGAAGCTTTCTTT
CATSRKDRDPGTEAFF
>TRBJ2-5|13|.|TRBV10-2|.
TGCGCCAGCAGTAGAGAGTACCAAGAGACCCAGTACTTC
CASSREYQETQYF
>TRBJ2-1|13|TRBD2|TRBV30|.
TGTGCCTGCACTAGCGGGGGGTACAATGAGCAGTTCTTC
CACTSGGYNEQFF
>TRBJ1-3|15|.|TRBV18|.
TGTGCCAGCTCACCTCCCAGATTCTCTGGAAACACCATATATTTT
CASSPPRFSGNTIYF